Listed below are T cell receptor beta chains from one sample, sequenced in a study of response to subunit inactivated influenza vaccine. One entry per CDR3 protein, called by TCRdb with MiXCR from the RT-PCR reads. The top ten hold around 14% of the sample, which has some 500,000 distinct CDR3 sequences, 10% to 15% seen once. The material sequenced was PBMCs from blood, taken about 40 days after vaccination. Receptors originate from a man aged 45 to 65 who received an inactivated influenza vaccine. CDR3s include the opening cysteine and the closing phenylalanine or tryptophan. Each record gives: V gene, clone size, J gene, D gene, CDR3 length, CDR3 protein, CDR3 DNA. A D gene is named only where the DNA matches it firmly. The listing skips clone size in some rows; elsewhere it reads once, few, many or a size class.

TRBV7-2	-	TRBJ2-5	-	14	CASSKGGVQETQYF	TGTGCCAGCAGTAAGGGGGGGGTCCAAGAGACCCAGTACTTC
TRBV11-2	few	TRBJ1-1	TRBD1	16	CASSSTSGGTNTEAFF	TGTGCCAGCAGCTCCACATCAGGGGGCACGAACACTGAAGCTTTCTTT
TRBV5-1	-	TRBJ2-7	TRBD1	15	CASSLVGTGVNEQYF	TGCGCCAGCAGCTTGGTGGGGACAGGGGTTAACGAGCAGTACTTC
TRBV4-3	-	TRBJ1-1	TRBD1	16	CASSQDRAGGLNEAFF	TGCGCCAGCAGCCAAGATCGGGCAGGGGGCCTGAATGAAGCTTTCTTT
TRBV7-9	few	TRBJ2-7	-	16	CASSQIPPGENYEQYF	TGTGCCAGCAGCCAAATTCCCCCAGGGGAAAACTACGAGCAGTACTTC
TRBV10-3	few	TRBJ2-3	-	15	CAIAWRAVSTDTQYF	TGTGCCATCGCCTGGAGGGCAGTAAGCACAGATACGCAGTATTTT
TRBV6-1	-	TRBJ1-5	-	14	CASSESWFGGPQHF	TGTGCCAGCAGTGAATCCTGGTTCGGTGGGCCCCAGCATTTT
TRBV12-3/TRBV12-4	few	TRBJ2-3	-	14	CASSRQITGDTQYF	TGTGCCAGCAGCCGACAAATCACGGGGGATACGCAGTATTTT
TRBV9	many	TRBJ1-1	-	13	CASSGDRNTEAFF	TGTGCCAGCAGCGGCGACAGGAACACTGAAGCTTTCTTT
TRBV24-1	few	TRBJ2-7	-	15	CATSDPLRGTYEQYF	TGTGCCACCAGTGATCCCCTCCGGGGGACCTACGAGCAGTACTTC
TRBV30	few	TRBJ1-6	TRBD1	13	CAWSWARGTPLHF	TGTGCCTGGAGTTGGGCCAGGGGGACACCCCTCCACTTT
TRBV6-2/TRBV6-3	many	TRBJ2-2	-	14	CASSYVTITGELFF	TGTGCCAGCAGTTACGTCACGATCACCGGGGAGCTGTTTTTT
TRBV15	few	TRBJ2-1	-	15	CATSRDGQPYNEQFF	TGTGCCACCAGCAGAGATGGGCAGCCTTACAATGAGCAGTTCTTC
TRBV5-1	-	TRBJ2-7	-	14	CASSLYASAYEQYF	TGCGCCAGCAGCTTGTACGCATCCGCCTACGAGCAGTACTTC
TRBV5-1	-	TRBJ1-2	-	13	CASSSSDSYGYTF	TGCGCCAGCAGCTCCTCAGATAGCTATGGCTACACCTTC
TRBV6-5	many	TRBJ2-1	-	14	CASSSQGSYNEQFF	TGTGCCAGCAGTTCCCAGGGCTCCTACAATGAGCAGTTCTTC
TRBV28	few	TRBJ1-1	-	16	CASSSVVWGMNTEAFF	TGTGCCAGCAGCTCTGTGGTTTGGGGGATGAACACTGAAGCTTTCTTT
TRBV7-2	few	TRBJ2-6	-	15	CASSFGGLGANVLTF	TGTGCCAGCAGCTTCGGGGGCCTCGGGGCCAACGTCCTGACTTTC
TRBV6-5	-	TRBJ2-5	TRBD2	18	CASSYSRLAGGPAETQYF	TGTGCCAGCAGTTACTCAAGACTAGCGGGAGGGCCAGCGGAGACCCAGTACTTC
TRBV5-1	-	TRBJ2-6	TRBD1	18	CASSPTTGPISGANVLTF	TGCGCCAGCAGCCCCACGACAGGGCCCATCTCTGGGGCCAACGTCCTGACTTTC
TRBV6-1	few	TRBJ2-3	TRBD2	18	CASGLAGVPLRFTDTQYF	TGTGCCAGCGGACTAGCTGGGGTGCCCCTTCGTTTCACAGATACGCAGTATTTT
TRBV7-2	-	TRBJ1-2	-	15	CASSLVGQNAYGYTF	TGTGCCAGCAGCTTAGTTGGTCAGAACGCCTATGGCTACACCTTC
TRBV29-1	-	TRBJ2-3	TRBD2	15	CSVEVVRGGTDTQYF	TGCAGCGTTGAAGTAGTGCGGGGGGGCACAGATACGCAGTATTTT
TRBV6-2/TRBV6-3	many	TRBJ2-1	-	11	CASSYRGLVFF	TGTGCCAGCAGTTACAGGGGCCTTGTGTTCTTC
TRBV2	-	TRBJ2-1	-	14	CASTLAVPYNEQFF	TGTGCCAGCACACTGGCGGTCCCCTACAATGAGCAGTTCTTC
TRBV18	-	TRBJ1-4	-	16	CASSGRDAATNEKLFF	TGTGCCAGCTCAGGCCGGGACGCAGCAACTAATGAAAAACTGTTTTTT
TRBV6-5	-	TRBJ2-5	-	15	CASSYPTIGGETQYF	TGTGCCAGCAGTTACCCCACGATTGGCGGAGAGACCCAGTACTTC
TRBV29-1	many	TRBJ2-3	-	15	CSHSRTSSSTDTQYF	TGCAGCCACTCCCGGACGTCTTCTAGCACAGATACGCAGTATTTT
TRBV29-1	many	TRBJ2-1	TRBD2	17	CSVLLLVLAGVQDEQFF	TGCAGCGTTCTCCTCCTGGTACTAGCGGGAGTTCAGGATGAGCAGTTCTTC
TRBV5-5	few	TRBJ1-5	-	16	CASSQTAGPSNQPQHF	TGTGCCAGCAGCCAAACGGCTGGGCCCAGCAATCAGCCCCAGCATTTT